This entry describes one TCR beta chain. This clonotype was detected only a few times. Its antigen remains unidentified. No base quality information exists; no much larger clone differs at one position. The sample's time point label is to be understood as: persistent/refractory GD, antithyroid drugs over 5 years with positive TRAb. For both TCR sequencing and RNA sequencing, RNA was extracted from PBMCs in TRIzol. The diagnosis of Graves' disease followed American Thyroid Association guidelines. The patients came from an endocrinology department in Xi'an, China. From each patient, approximately 9 milliliters of peripheral blood was collected into an EDTA anticoagulant tube. Ficoll Paque Plus density gradient separation was used to isolate PBMCs, and no additional T cell sorting was done. An Agilent 2100 Bioanalyzer and agarose gel were used to check RNA quality, while a NanoDrop 2000 measured RNA concentration.

From the germline V gene, CDR1 is ENHRY and CDR2 is SYGVKD. There are 15 amino acids in the CDR3, from cysteine to phenylalanine inclusive. Of the read, only the CDR3 DNA is kept; its 45 bases are in frame from base 1. Germline trimming amounts to 7 bases on V and 1 base on J, with 4 as the count of junction bases outside the gene matches. Libraries came from multiplex PCR. Sequencer: Illumina HiSeq 4000. TCR beta libraries were built with iRepertoire HTBI primers and Arm-PCR amplification of CDR3 regions. Before sequencing, the PCR products underwent gel purification. The original pipeline was this. Gene usage analysis of CDR3 amino acid clonotypes relied on the roughly 60 TRBV and about 13 TRBJ segments identified across samples. COPE and FqMerger were used to merge the filtered high-quality paired reads into contigs. BLAST was used to align contigs to IMGT TRBV, TRBD and TRBJ reference genes, and CDR3 was defined according to IMGT. Highly expanded clones were defined as clonotypes with a frequency above 0.1%. Repertoire diversity was measured by Shannon entropy, and V-J evenness by the Gini coefficient. A clonotype found in more than one individual was treated as public. TCRdb handled the public reads itself, with Q25 trimming in fastp and clone calling in MiXCR, and kept productive beta chains. Rows with a matching CDR3 protein are joined into one entry that keeps the most common DNA and genes. TCRdb, not the authors, supplied the V and J calls. The sample table lists roughly 430,000 distinct CDR3 sequences, 20% to 25% of them with a count of one. The top ten clonotypes cover roughly an eighth of the sample.

The data were taken from a study of regulatory T cells in long-lasting Graves disease (dated by TCRdb to about 2021). For the wider study: Persistent Graves' disease meant more than 5 years of antithyroid drug treatment with TSH receptor autoantibodies that stayed positive. This study used TCR sequencing and RNA sequencing of peripheral blood to compare persistent Graves' disease patients against newly diagnosed Graves' disease patients. The study was registered as a clinical trial and conducted in China. A total of 35 or so samples were covered by TCR sequencing, comprising approximately 13 persistent and 20 newly diagnosed Graves' disease patients. On average, persistent Graves' disease patients in the clinical cohort had been on antithyroid drugs for about 10.3 years.

Paper-wide results and their limitations: Sequencing and analysis were limited to the TCR beta chain. Persistent disease showed preferential use of TRBV28, TRBJ1-2 and TRBJ2-5, whereas newly diagnosed disease favored TRBV20-1 and TRBJ2-1. Compared with newly diagnosed patients, patients with persistent Graves' disease had lower TCR Shannon entropy and fewer highly expanded clones, which suggests clonal expansion. The authors noted that the small sample size was a limitation that may lower accuracy. More public clonotypes were shared among persistent patients (roughly 2,700) than among newly diagnosed patients (roughly 960). Only peripheral blood was studied, because thyroid tissue, the primary lesion, was inaccessible.

The TCR originated in a female donor with Graves disease. Sequenced material: peripheral blood mononuclear cells (PBMCs), taken when the disease was refractory, from a patient treated with antithyroid drugs. The chain employs TRBV10-3 and TRBJ2-2; TRBD2 aligns with 9 central bases. The DNA is TGTGCCATCAACCTAGCGGGAAAGAACACCGGGGAGCTGTTTTTT. It translates as CAINLAGKNTGELFF.